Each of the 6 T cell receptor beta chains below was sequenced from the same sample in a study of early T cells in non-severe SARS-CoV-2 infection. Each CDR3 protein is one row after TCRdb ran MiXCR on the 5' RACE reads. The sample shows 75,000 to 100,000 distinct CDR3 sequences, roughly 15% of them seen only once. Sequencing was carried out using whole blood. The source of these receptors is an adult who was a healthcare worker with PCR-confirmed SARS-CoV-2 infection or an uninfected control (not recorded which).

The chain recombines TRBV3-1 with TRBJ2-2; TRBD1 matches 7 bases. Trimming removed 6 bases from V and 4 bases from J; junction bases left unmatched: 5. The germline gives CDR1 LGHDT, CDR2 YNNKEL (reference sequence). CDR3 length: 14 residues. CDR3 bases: TGTGCCAGCAGGCTGGGACAGTTCACCGGGGAGCTGTTTTTT. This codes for CASRLGQFTGELFF.

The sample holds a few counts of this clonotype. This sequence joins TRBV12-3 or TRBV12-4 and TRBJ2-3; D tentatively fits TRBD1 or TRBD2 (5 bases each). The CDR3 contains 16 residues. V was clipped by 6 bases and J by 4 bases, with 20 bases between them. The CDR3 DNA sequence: TGTGCCAGCAGCCCCTACCCCTACCGAGGGGCAGATACGCAGTATTTT. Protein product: CASSPYPYRGADTQYF.

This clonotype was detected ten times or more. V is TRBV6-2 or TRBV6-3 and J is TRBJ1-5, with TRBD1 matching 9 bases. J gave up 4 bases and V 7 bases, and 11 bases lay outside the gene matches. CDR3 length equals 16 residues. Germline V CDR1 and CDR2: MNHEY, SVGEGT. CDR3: CASNISPGTGNQPQHF. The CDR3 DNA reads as TGTGCCAGCAACATATCTCCCGGGACAGGGAATCAGCCCCAGCATTTT.

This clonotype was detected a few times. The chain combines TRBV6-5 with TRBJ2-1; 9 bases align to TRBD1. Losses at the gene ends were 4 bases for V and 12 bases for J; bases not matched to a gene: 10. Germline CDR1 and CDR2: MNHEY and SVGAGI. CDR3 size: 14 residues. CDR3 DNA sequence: TGTGCCAGCAGTTTTGACAGGGGGGCTACCGGGCAGTTCTTC. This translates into CASSFDRGATGQFF.

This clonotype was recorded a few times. CDR3 bases: TGTGCCAGCAGTTTGAAAGGGGTAAGGAGCAATCAGCCCCAGCATTTT. It codes for CASSLKGVRSNQPQHF. V gene TRBV27 combines with J gene TRBJ1-5; weak D call: TRBD1 (5 bases). The CDR3 totals 16 residues. CDR1 and CDR2 (germline): MNHEY, SMNVEV (reference sequence). V lost 3 bases and J lost 1, with 13 bases in between.

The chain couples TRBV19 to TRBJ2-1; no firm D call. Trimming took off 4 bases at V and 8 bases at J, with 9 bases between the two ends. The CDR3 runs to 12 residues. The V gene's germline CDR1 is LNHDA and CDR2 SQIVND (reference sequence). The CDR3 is CASSTTRDEQFF. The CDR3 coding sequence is TGTGCCAGTAGTACAACCCGGGATGAGCAGTTCTTC.